The entry below describes one T cell receptor beta chain. The antigen remains undetermined. V lost 6 bases and J 4 bases, leaving 18 bases between the germline ends. Per germline, CDR1 MNHNS and CDR2 SASEGT. The CDR3 is 15 residues long. MiXCR, run by TCRdb on the 5' RACE reads, gives a single entry per CDR3 protein. The sample lists 400,000 to 650,000 distinct CDR3 sequences, 21% seen once, with approximately 16% in the top ten. The sample comes from a study of T cells after yellow fever vaccination. Study findings and constraints: Abundant clonotypes from the bulk population could contaminate FACS-sorted repertoires.

This chain joins TRBV6-1 and TRBJ1-1; tentative D call: TRBD1 (6 bases). Specimen: PBMCs, collected roughly 20 days after the first yellow fever vaccination. This clonotype was sampled from a man in his late teens or twenties who received the YFV17D yellow fever vaccine. This CDR3 reads CASSWGGGLTTEAFF. Here the CDR3 DNA reads TGTGCCAGCAGCTGGGGGGGCGGGTTAACCACTGAAGCTTTCTTT.